The next 22 T cell receptor beta chains were all read from a single sample in a study of beta chain features in type 1 diabetes. Every isolated RNA sample was fully reverse transcribed, so sequencing captured expressed TCRB transcripts. The method was immunoSEQ multiplex PCR; TCRdb's version includes in-frame clones alone and lacks a portion of them. The sample yields 130,000 or so clones, 9% to 10% seen once. The specimen was central memory CD4+ T cells from blood. These receptors all stem from a woman aged 35 to 49 in good health.

V gene TRBV7-9 combines with J gene TRBJ2-1; TRBD2 agrees at 8 bases. Germline V lookup: CDR1 SEHNR, CDR2 FQNEAQ (reference sequence). This CDR3 is built from 15 residues. The V and J ends lost 2 bases and 5 bases, in that order; junction bases with no gene match: 5. The CDR3 nucleotides are TGTGCCAGCAGCTTAAAAGCGGGGGCCAACAATGAGCAGTTCTTC. Protein sequence: CASSLKAGANNEQFF.

The chain is built from TRBV4-2 and TRBJ2-7; tentative D call: TRBD1 (5 bases). V lost 6 bases, J lost 2 bases, and 14 bases lay in between. Germline-derived CDR1 and CDR2 are LGHNA and YNFKEQ. CDR3 length: 14 amino acids. The CDR3 sequence is CASSTRTPPYEQYF. As DNA, the CDR3 is TGTGCCAGCAGTACCCGGACACCTCCCTACGAGCAGTACTTC.

This rearrangement joins TRBV11-2 to TRBJ2-7, with TRBD2 identical over 9 bases. Germline CDR1 reads SGHAT; CDR2 reads FQNNGV. The CDR3 has 14 residues. V dropped 1 base and J dropped 9; count of bases not matched to a gene: 7. CDR3 amino acids: CASSLASGGIGQYF. In nucleotides, the CDR3 is TGTGCCAGCAGCTTAGCCAGCGGGGGGATCGGGCAGTACTTC.

The table lists this clone with a few counts. V usage is TRBV2 and J usage is TRBJ2-1, with D unclear. The germline CDR1 and CDR2 sequences are SNHLY and FYNNEI. V lost 7 bases and J lost 12, with 13 bases in between. CDR3 length: 11 residues. The CDR3 DNA is TGTGCCAGCATCATCACAGCTATGCAGTTCTTC. Protein sequence: CASIITAMQFF. Complete variable domain (other parts from reference TRBV2 and TRBJ2-1): EPEVTQTPSHQVTQMGQEVILRCVPISNHLYFYWYRQILGQKVEFLVSFYNNEISEKSEIFDDQFSVERPDGSNFTLKIRSTKLEDSAMYFCASIITAMQFFGPGTRLTVL.

The chain employs TRBV7-6 and TRBJ2-7, with D perhaps matching TRBD2 (6 bases). From germline, CDR1 is SGHVS and CDR2 FNYEAQ. The ends were cut back, 2 bases at V and 7 bases at J, with 12 bases in the middle. This CDR3 region has 13 residues. The CDR3 sequence is CASSLNHRGEQYF. In DNA, the CDR3 is TGTGCCAGCAGCTTAAACCACCGGGGGGAGCAGTACTTC. Combining the CDR3 with reference TRBV7-6 and TRBJ2-7 gives the whole variable domain GAGVSQSPRYKVTKRGQDVALRCDPISGHVSLYWYRQALGQGPEFLTYFNYEAQQDKSGLPNDRFSAERPEGSISTLTIQRTEQRDSAMYRCASSLNHRGEQYFGPGTRLTVT.

The CDR3 DNA is TGTGCCAGCAGCTCTAGCGGGGGAAGCCAAGAGACCCAGTACTTC. Protein product: CASSSSGGSQETQYF. The gene calls are TRBV5-5 and TRBJ2-5; TRBD2 matches 10 bases. This CDR3 has 15 amino acids. V lost 3 bases and J lost 1; bases outside the gene matches: 3. Germline loops: CDR1 SGHKS, CDR2 YYEKEE (reference sequence).

The rearrangement joins TRBV29-1 to TRBJ1-2; 7 bases are shared with TRBD1. Per germline, CDR1 SQVTM and CDR2 ANQGSEA. The J segment lost 7 bases and the V segment lost 4 bases, leaving 9 bases of the junction unmatched. The CDR3 sequence is 13 residues long. CDR3 in amino acids: CSVVVTGLGGYTF. The DNA of the CDR3 is TGCAGCGTTGTAGTGACAGGGTTGGGTGGCTACACCTTC. Looking up the rest from reference TRBV29-1 and TRBJ1-2 gives the full variable domain: SAVISQKPSRDICQRGTSLTIQCQVDSQVTMMFWYRQQPGQSLTLIATANQGSEATYESGFVIDKFPISRPNLTFSTLTVSNMSPEDSSIYLCSVVVTGLGGYTFGSGTRLTVV.

This clone has just a few counts. This chain uses TRBV7-6 with TRBJ1-1; 8 bases map to TRBD1. The CDR3 length is 13 residues. Unmatched junction bases numbered 6, after V lost 4 bases and J lost 8 bases. Per the germline V gene, CDR1 is SGHVS and CDR2 is FNYEAQ. The CDR3 DNA reads as TGTGCCAGCAGCTCGCAGGGGGCTCTCGAAGCTTTCTTT. Translation: CASSSQGALEAFF.

The chain links TRBV25-1 to TRBJ2-1; D remains unclear. Germline CDR1 reads MGHDK; CDR2 reads SYGVNS. The CDR3 covers 13 residues. V lost 5 bases and J 8 bases, leaving 13 bases between the germline ends. The DNA for the CDR3 is TGTGCCAGCAGTAGGTCGGCTCTAGATGAGCAGTTCTTC. As protein: CASSRSALDEQFF.

The J gene is TRBJ1-5, the V gene TRBV18, with D maybe TRBD1 (5 bases). The CDR3 runs 13 residues. The V and J ends lost 6 bases and 2 bases respectively, with 8 bases between them. Germline V gene lookup returns CDR1 KGHSH and CDR2 LQKENI. The CDR3 bases are TGTGCCAGCTCGACAGAAGGCAATCAGCCCCAGCATTTT. Translating gives CASSTEGNQPQHF.

This clone was detected only a few times. CDR3 region: CASSPPSHQETQYF. The DNA of the CDR3 is TGTGCCAGCTCACCACCGAGCCATCAAGAGACCCAGTACTTC. The chain uses TRBV18 and TRBJ2-5; D is ambiguous. V lost 0 bases and J 2 bases, leaving 7 bases between the germline ends. This CDR3 spans 14 amino acids. Germline CDR1 reads KGHSH; CDR2 reads LQKENI. The full variable domain, rest sourced from reference TRBV18 and TRBJ2-5, is NAGVMQNPRHLVRRRGQEARLRCSPMKGHSHVYWYRQLPEEGLKFMVYLQKENIIDESGMPKERFSAEFPKEGPSILRIQQVVRGDSAAYFCASSPPSHQETQYFGPGTRLLVL.

In its sample, this clone was seen a few times. This chain uses TRBV19 with TRBJ2-7; 9 positions agree with TRBD2. CDR1 and CDR2 from the germline V gene are LNHDA and SQIVND (reference sequence). The CDR3 spans 13 residues. With V trimmed by 6 bases and J by 11 bases, 11 bases remained unmatched. The CDR3 coding sequence is TGTGCCAGTAGGACCTCCGGGACTAGCCTTAAGTACTTC. Protein product: CASRTSGTSLKYF.

DNA for the CDR3: TGTGCCAGCTCACCAGGGGGCCAGCCCCAGCATTTT. As protein: CASSPGGQPQHF. The chain links TRBV18 to TRBJ1-5; tentatively, D is TRBD1 (6 bases). CDR3 length equals 12 residues. V was pared by 2 bases and J by 7 bases, with 6 bases between. The germline CDR1 and CDR2 sequences are KGHSH and LQKENI.

A few counts support this clone. The J gene is TRBJ2-5, the V gene TRBV25-1; perhaps TRBD1 as D (6 bases). The tail of the sequence fits TRBJ2-7 better, so the J call may be wrong. This CDR3 has 14 amino acids. Germline V CDR1 and CDR2: MGHDK, SYGVNS. CDR3 nucleotides: TGTGCCAGCAGGAGCGACAGGACACCCTACGAGCAGTACTTC. This translates into CASRSDRTPYEQYF.

This clone has more than one count but fewer than ten. The chain's CDR3 is CASSALGRNTEAFF. CDR3 DNA sequence: TGTGCCAGCAGTGCACTAGGAAGGAACACTGAAGCTTTCTTT. This rearrangement joins TRBV2 to TRBJ1-1; D not resolved. Germline V gives CDR1 SNHLY, CDR2 FYNNEI. The CDR3 has 14 amino acids. Trimming pared 4 bases from V and 1 base from J, leaving 10 bases between. Complete variable domain (other parts from reference TRBV2 and TRBJ1-1): EPEVTQTPSHQVTQMGQEVILRCVPISNHLYFYWYRQILGQKVEFLVSFYNNEISEKSEIFDDQFSVERPDGSNFTLKIRSTKLEDSAMYFCASSALGRNTEAFFGQGTRLTVV.

This rearrangement joins TRBV6-5 to TRBJ2-7, with a weak D call TRBD2 (5 bases). Per the germline V gene, CDR1 is MNHEY and CDR2 is SVGAGI. Between the trimmed V and J ends, which lost 4 bases and 7 bases, there was a span of 11 bases. The CDR3 loop spans 12 amino acids. The CDR3: CASSFPREEQYF. The CDR3 nucleotides are TGTGCCAGCAGTTTCCCGAGGGAGGAGCAGTACTTC.

This clone was counted only a few times. The chain employs TRBV7-9 and TRBJ2-3; no clear D. Trimming removed 8 bases from V and 1 base from J, with 10 bases in between. Germline V gene data show CDR1 as SEHNR and CDR2 as FQNEAQ (reference sequence). CDR3 size: 13 residues. For the CDR3, the DNA is TGTGCCAGCCTCACAGTGGGCACAGATACGCAGTATTTT. It is translated as CASLTVGTDTQYF.

The V gene is TRBV5-5, the J gene TRBJ1-4; a weak D match, TRBD1 (5 bases). V dropped 2 bases and J dropped 5 bases, with 10 bases sitting between them. The CDR3 loop spans 14 amino acids. Per germline, CDR1 SGHKS and CDR2 YYEKEE (reference sequence). Written as DNA, the CDR3 is TGTGCCAGCAGCTTCCGGGACTTAAATGAAAAACTGTTTTTT. Amino acids: CASSFRDLNEKLFF. The complete variable domain, with remaining parts taken from reference TRBV5-5 and TRBJ1-4, reads DAGVTQSPTHLIKTRGQQVTLRCSPISGHKSVSWYQQVLGQGPQFIFQYYEKEERGRGNFPDRFSARQFPNYSSELNVNALLLGDSALYLCASSFRDLNEKLFFGSGTQLSVL.

This clone was observed a handful of times. This chain uses TRBV11-2 with TRBJ2-1; perhaps TRBD1 as D (6 bases). Germline CDR1 SGHAT, CDR2 FQNNGV. The V gene lost 5 bases and the J gene lost 4 bases, with 15 bases spanning the gap. The CDR3 length is 15 residues. The CDR3 protein is CASSLQGQQYNEQFF. The CDR3 DNA sequence: TGTGCCAGCAGCCTACAAGGACAGCAATACAATGAGCAGTTCTTC.

The chain recombines TRBV11-2 with TRBJ1-6; D remains unclear. Trimming took off 0 bases at V and 10 bases at J, with 19 bases between the two ends. Germline-derived CDR1 and CDR2 are SGHAT and FQNNGV. The CDR3 loop spans 17 amino acids. The CDR3 protein is CASSLDGFRRVGSPLHF. The CDR3 nucleotides read TGTGCCAGCAGCTTAGATGGTTTCAGACGGGTAGGATCACCCCTCCACTTT. Drawing the rest from reference TRBV11-2 and TRBJ1-6, the complete variable domain is EAGVAQSPRYKIIEKRQSVAFWCNPISGHATLYWYQQILGQGPKLLIQFQNNGVVDDSQLPKDRFSAERLKGVDSTLKIQPAKLEDSAVYLCASSLDGFRRVGSPLHFGNGTRLTVT.

This clone appeared many times. The chain's CDR3 is CASRTSGGRNTGELFF. In DNA form, the CDR3 reads TGTGCCAGCAGGACTAGCGGGGGCCGCAACACCGGGGAGCTGTTTTTT. V usage is TRBV2 and J usage is TRBJ2-2; TRBD2 matches 12 bases. V dropped 6 bases and J dropped 2; count of bases not matched to a gene: 4. Per the germline V gene, CDR1 is SNHLY and CDR2 is FYNNEI. This CDR3 has 16 residues.

The chain carries TRBV18 and TRBJ1-5; TRBD1 matches 10 bases. With V trimmed by 4 bases and J by 7 bases, 7 bases remained unmatched. The CDR3 is 15 amino acids. From germline, CDR1 is KGHSH and CDR2 LQKENI. CDR3 in amino acids: CASSQSDRGGQPQHF. The CDR3, as DNA: TGTGCCAGCTCACAATCGGACAGGGGGGGACAGCCCCAGCATTTT.